The 20 T cell receptor beta chains listed next were all sequenced from one sample in a study of spatial heterogeneity in lung cancer. These receptors have no identified antigens. Whole-study findings and limits: Intratumoral expanded alpha and beta TCR counts were found to track tumor mutation counts.

TCRdb fed the 5' RACE reads into MiXCR, producing one record per CDR3 protein. Of approximately 6,800 distinct CDR3 sequences listed, around 12% were seen once; the top ten hold around 8.5%. As to time point: sample taken at primary tumor resection. The specimen was lung tumor tissue, collected at surgery. The receptor set was obtained from a male donor with early-stage non-small cell lung cancer.

This clonotype is medium-sized in the sample. Found in a library prepared for alpha chains, this beta chain is an off-target read, and its abundance has little meaning. The chain combines TRBV20-1 with TRBJ2-7; 10 positions match TRBD2. This CDR3 spans 15 amino acids. The J segment lost 5 bases and the V segment lost 1 base, leaving 8 bases of the junction unmatched. Germline V gene lookup returns CDR1 DFQATT and CDR2 SNEGSKA (reference sequence). DNA for the CDR3: TGCAGTGCTAGAGGTCCGACTAGCGGGCTCCACGAGCAGTACTTC. Translated, it gives CSARGPTSGLHEQYF.

By share, this clonotype counts as medium-sized. This beta chain slipped into a library made for alpha chains as a stray read, so its size is not meaningful. The gene calls are TRBV20-1 and TRBJ2-3; 10 bases fit TRBD2. The CDR3 is 15 residues long. V trimming: 3 bases; J trimming: 4 bases; junction bases outside the gene matches: 7. Germline V lookup: CDR1 DFQATT, CDR2 SNEGSKA (reference sequence). This chain's CDR3 is CSARASGSIPDTQYF. CDR3 nucleotides: TGCAGTGCTAGGGCTAGCGGGAGTATCCCAGATACGCAGTATTTT.

This clonotype was counted many times. This beta chain is a stray sequence in a library constructed for alpha chains; its clone size is not meaningful. The rearrangement uses TRBV7-9 and TRBJ2-1; TRBD2 matches at 8 bases. The germline V gene has CDR1 SEHNR and CDR2 FQNEAQ (reference sequence). V shed 5 bases, J shed 9 bases, and the junction held 3 bases outside the gene matches. The CDR3 covers 12 residues. CDR3 protein: CASSLSGVEQFF. CDR3 sequence (DNA): TGTGCCAGCAGCCTTAGCGGGGTTGAGCAGTTCTTC.

By its share, this clonotype is medium-sized (0.01 to 0.1%). This beta chain turned up in a library designed for alpha chains; as an off-target read, its abundance says little. J is TRBJ1-1 and V is TRBV5-6; D remains unclear. Germline values: CDR1 SGHDT, CDR2 YYEEEE. The V gene lost 0 bases and the J gene lost 3 bases, with 9 bases spanning the gap. The CDR3 runs 14 residues. This chain's CDR3 is CASSLAFDDTEAFF. The CDR3 region has the DNA TGTGCCAGCAGCTTGGCCTTCGATGACACTGAAGCTTTCTTT. Combining the CDR3 with reference TRBV5-6 and TRBJ1-1 gives the whole variable domain DAGVTQSPTHLIKTRGQQVTLRCSPKSGHDTVSWYQQALGQGPQFIFQYYEEEERQRGNFPDRFSGHQFPNYSSELNVNALLLGDSALYLCASSLAFDDTEAFFGQGTRLTVV.

This clonotype was detected many times. The library was designed around alpha chains, so this beta chain is a stray read whose abundance carries little weight. The chain carries TRBV10-3 and TRBJ1-1, with 9 bases lining up with TRBD1. This CDR3 comprises 15 residues. The germline V gene encodes CDR1 ENHRY and CDR2 SYGVKD. Losses at the gene ends were 4 bases for V and 4 bases for J; bases not matched to a gene: 7. This CDR3 is CAISVPGQGVTEAFF. For the CDR3, the DNA is TGTGCCATCAGTGTACCGGGACAGGGAGTCACTGAAGCTTTCTTT.

This clonotype occurred many times. In a library made to pick up alpha chains, this beta chain is a stray read with a size that means little. V and J are TRBV27 and TRBJ2-7; TRBD1 matches at 8 bases. V shed 5 bases and J 4 bases; nucleotides not matched to a gene: 7. Germline CDR1 MNHEY, CDR2 SMNVEV (reference sequence). This CDR3 comprises 14 residues. The CDR3 is CASSTQGAAYEQYF. The CDR3 DNA reads TGTGCCAGCAGTACCCAGGGGGCCGCGTACGAGCAGTACTTC.

This clonotype was counted at least ten times. This beta chain represents an off-target read in a library built for alpha chains; its size is of limited meaning. The gene calls are TRBV12-3 or TRBV12-4 and TRBJ1-1; no firm D call. This CDR3 contains 14 residues. With 3 bases removed from V and 1 base from J, the gap between germline ends came to 9 bases. DNA for the CDR3: TGTGCCAGCAGTTTCGTACACAGGAACACTGAAGCTTTCTTT. It codes for CASSFVHRNTEAFF.

In this sample, this clonotype is medium-sized. With the library built for alpha chains, this beta chain is off target and its frequency is not meaningful. The chain is built from TRBV20-1 and TRBJ2-5; TRBD1 is a possible D gene (5 bases). V lost 1 base and J 1 base, leaving 10 bases between the germline ends. Germline CDR1 and CDR2: DFQATT and SNEGSKA (reference sequence). This CDR3 has 14 residues. CDR3 sequence (DNA): TGCAGTGCTAGAGTAAGCAGGGCCCAAGAGACCCAGTACTTC. Its protein is CSARVSRAQETQYF.

This clonotype is medium-sized. Since the library was made to target alpha chains, this beta chain is a stray read and its abundance is not meaningful. The chain has TRBV7-2 and TRBJ1-2; no reliable D call. Trimming removed 1 base at V and 6 bases at J, with 15 bases between. This CDR3 spans 15 amino acids. Germline V gene lookup returns CDR1 SGHTA and CDR2 FQGNSA. The CDR3 is CASSLVPGRSDGYTF. The CDR3 bases are TGTGCCAGCAGCTTAGTCCCCGGCAGGAGCGATGGCTACACCTTC.

This clonotype appeared once. Within a library made for alpha chains, this beta chain is off target, and its count is uninformative. The chain recombines TRBV29-1 with TRBJ2-3; D gene uncertain. Germline V CDR1 and CDR2: SQVTM, ANQGSEA. The CDR3 runs 14 residues. Trimming took 7 bases from V and 5 from J, leaving 19 bases between them. In nucleotides, the CDR3 is TGCAGCGCCCTGGTTCCAGAGCCTGGAGATACGCAGTATTTT. Encoded protein: CSALVPEPGDTQYF.

This clonotype came up many times. This beta chain turned up in a library designed for alpha chains; as an off-target read, its abundance says little. The chain combines TRBV29-1 with TRBJ1-2, with TRBD1 identical over 8 bases. The CDR3 is 15 residues long. V lost 0 bases to trimming and J lost 0 bases; unmatched junction nucleotides: 3. CDR1 and CDR2 from the germline V gene are SQVTM and ANQGSEA. CDR3 amino acids: CSVEDRGRSNYGYTF. Here the CDR3 DNA reads TGCAGCGTTGAAGACAGGGGGCGTTCTAACTATGGCTACACCTTC.

As concerns this clonotype: This beta chain slipped into a library made for alpha chains as a stray read, so its size is not meaningful. This chain links TRBV29-1 with TRBJ2-1; D is unresolved. CDR3 size: 11 residues. Trimming took off 7 bases at V and 7 bases at J, with 11 bases between the two ends. Germline V lookup: CDR1 SQVTM, CDR2 ANQGSEA. CDR3 loop: CSAPRRNEQFF. Written as DNA, the CDR3 is TGCAGCGCTCCCCGTAGGAATGAGCAGTTCTTC.

This clonotype was seen repeatedly, ten times or more. This beta chain is off target for a library built for alpha chains, so its abundance means little. The genes are TRBV6-5 and TRBJ2-2; either TRBD1 or TRBD2 may supply D (7 bases each). The V end was cut by 2 bases, the J end by 10 bases, with 26 bases between. The CDR3 contains 18 residues. Germline V gene sequence: CDR1 MNHEY, CDR2 SVGAGI. The CDR3: CASSYRPGGQGVRMELFF. The CDR3 DNA reads as TGTGCCAGCAGTTACCGACCCGGGGGGCAGGGGGTGAGAATGGAGCTGTTTTTT.

By share, this clonotype ranks as medium-sized. Being off target in a library aimed at alpha chains, this beta chain has a size of little meaning. This sequence joins TRBV27 and TRBJ2-7; TRBD1 agrees at 9 bases. The V segment lost 2 bases and the J segment 3 bases; nucleotides outside the gene matches: 2. This CDR3 region has 14 residues. Germline lookup yields CDR1 MNHEY and CDR2 SMNVEV (reference sequence). In nucleotides, the CDR3 is TGTGCCAGCAGTTTAACGGGACAGGGCTACGAGCAGTACTTC. This gives the protein CASSLTGQGYEQYF.

Many counts were recorded for this clonotype. For a library built for alpha chains, this beta chain is a stray read; little rests on its size. The rearrangement joins TRBV12-3 or TRBV12-4 to TRBJ1-3; TRBD1 aligns across 7 bases. With V trimmed by 5 bases and J by 0 bases, 7 bases remained unmatched. This CDR3 is built from 16 residues. CDR3 sequence (DNA): TGTGCCAGCAGTCGGGACAGAGTATACTCTGGAAACACCATATATTTT. It codes for CASSRDRVYSGNTIYF.

This clonotype was counted at least ten times. This beta chain came through as a stray read in a library set up for alpha chains, and its size says little. The chain joins TRBV25-1 to TRBJ1-2; D is possibly TRBD1 (5 bases). This CDR3 is 13 amino acids long. CDR1 and CDR2 (germline): MGHDK, SYGVNS. V lost 5 bases, J lost 4 bases, and 11 bases lay in between. In DNA form, the CDR3 reads TGTGCCAGCAGTACCGGGACCTTCTATGGCTACACCTTC. It yields the protein CASSTGTFYGYTF.

This clonotype has a count of ten or more. With the library built for alpha chains, this beta chain is off target and its frequency is not meaningful. The V and J genes are TRBV27 and TRBJ2-5; D is possibly TRBD1 (5 bases). The CDR3 is 14 amino acids. Germline V CDR1 and CDR2: MNHEY, SMNVEV (reference sequence). V lost 5 bases and J lost 5, with 15 bases in between. The CDR3 protein is CASSMRRTIETQYF. The CDR3 coding sequence is TGTGCCAGCAGTATGCGACGGACAATCGAGACCCAGTACTTC.

This clonotype was observed many times. This beta chain appears as a stray read in a library generated for alpha chains; its size is not informative. The chain uses TRBV3-1 and TRBJ2-1, with 8 bases that match TRBD2. After removal of 0 bases from V and 10 bases from J, the junction contained 11 bases not matched to a gene. The CDR3 covers 16 residues. The V gene's germline CDR1 is LGHDT and CDR2 YNNKEL (reference sequence). CDR3: CASSQDWSGSASEQFF. As DNA, the CDR3 is TGTGCCAGCAGCCAAGATTGGAGCGGGAGCGCTTCCGAGCAGTTCTTC.

This clonotype was seen ten or more times. Being off target in a library aimed at alpha chains, this beta chain has a size of little meaning. The V and J genes are TRBV12-3 or TRBV12-4 and TRBJ2-1, with TRBD2 as a possible D gene (5 bases). Trimming shortened V by 5 bases and J by 13 bases, and 18 bases separated the two germline ends. The CDR3 extends over 13 amino acids. The CDR3 DNA is TGTGCCAGCAGTCCTCAGGACTCTCTAAACCAGTTCTTC. Residues: CASSPQDSLNQFF.

As for this clonotype: This beta chain is an unintended read in a library built for alpha chains; its size means little. The chain is built from TRBV3-1 and TRBJ2-3; D remains ambiguous. CDR1 and CDR2 from the germline V gene are LGHDT and YNNKEL (reference sequence). CDR3 length: 16 residues. V dropped 0 bases and J dropped 3 bases, with 13 bases sitting between them. The CDR3 nucleotides read TGTGCCAGCAGCCAAGAAATCTCCCTCGGGACAGATACGCAGTATTTT. It encodes CASSQEISLGTDTQYF.